This T cell receptor (beta chain) was sequenced in a study of PD-1 blockade in classical Hodgkin lymphoma. TCRdb's table, derived via immunoSEQ multiplex PCR, lists solely in-frame clones and lacks some. The sample shows 100,000 or so clones, approximately 94% of them seen only once. General observations from the study: Patients who began taking nivolumab under 1 year after ASCT were left out. Partial responders and progressors had significantly lower baseline TCR diversity.

A remark on this clone: Antigen: not known.

Time point described: cycle 4 day 1 (C4D1), after less than seven weeks of nivolumab. Each and every patient relapsed after autologous stem cell transplantation, and patients got differing brentuximab vedotin exposure. Each best response was a complete response, a partial response or progressive disease. The sequencing used peripheral blood mononuclear cells (PBMCs), collected before the fourth cycle of nivolumab. This sequence was found in a human donor with classical Hodgkin lymphoma.

The CDR3 sequence is CASRQYGELFF. The CDR3 DNA is TGTGCCAGCAGGCAATACGGGGAGCTGTTTTTT. The rearrangement links TRBV28 to TRBJ2-2; D gene unclear. CDR1 and CDR2 from the germline V gene are MDHEN and SYDVKM. With 6 bases removed from V and 7 bases from J, the gap between germline ends came to 6 bases. This CDR3 is 11 amino acids long.